The following is a TCR beta chain sequence with its context. Using immunoSEQ multiplex PCR, the repertoire was profiled, and TCRdb retains in-frame clones only, with some absent. The sample has about 160,000 clones; approximately 94% are singletons. The source of the sample is a study of control samples from healthy donors and cancer patients. This clonotype originated in a woman in her thirties or forties in good health. Sequencing input: blood.

CDR3 residues: CASSLTGTNYYGYTF. DNA for the CDR3: TGTGCCAGCAGCTTGACCGGGACAAACTACTATGGCTACACCTTC. V is TRBV11-2 and J is TRBJ1-2, with D perhaps matching TRBD1 (6 bases). V lost 3 bases and J lost 3, with 14 bases in between. The CDR3 runs to 15 residues. Germline V gives CDR1 SGHAT, CDR2 FQNNGV.